The source of this T cell receptor (beta chain) is a study of cytomegalovirus exposure and HLA in healthy donors. Study summary: Researchers previously reported finding some 110 million unique TCR beta sequences from some 180 million T cells.

This clone showed up just once. The PCR employed 60 Vbeta primers together with 13 Jbeta primers. TCRdb keeps only in-frame clones here, not all; method: immunoSEQ multiplex PCR. Among 150,000 to 200,000 clones listed, roughly 80% were seen once. What was sequenced was PBMCs. This receptor was obtained from a woman younger than 45 in good health and CMV-seronegative.

CDR3 DNA: TGTGCCTGGAGTGTAGCCGTCAATCAGCCCCAGCATTTT. As protein: CAWSVAVNQPQHF. This chain joins TRBV30 and TRBJ1-5; D uncertain. Germline lookup yields CDR1 GTSNPN and CDR2 SVGIG (reference sequence). There are 13 residues in the CDR3. V was trimmed by 0 bases and J by 3 bases, leaving 6 bases between them.